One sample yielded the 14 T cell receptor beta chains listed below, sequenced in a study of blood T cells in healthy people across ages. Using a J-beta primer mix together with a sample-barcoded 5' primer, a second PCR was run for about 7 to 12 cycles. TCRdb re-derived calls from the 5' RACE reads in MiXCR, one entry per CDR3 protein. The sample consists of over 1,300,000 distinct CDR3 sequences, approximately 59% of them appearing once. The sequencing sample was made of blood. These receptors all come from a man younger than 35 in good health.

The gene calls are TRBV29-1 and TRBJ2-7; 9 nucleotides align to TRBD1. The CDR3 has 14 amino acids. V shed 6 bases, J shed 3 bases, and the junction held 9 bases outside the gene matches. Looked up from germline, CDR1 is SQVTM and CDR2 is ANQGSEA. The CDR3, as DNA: TGCAGCGTAGACTCCGGGACAGGGAACTACGAGCAGTACTTC. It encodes CSVDSGTGNYEQYF.

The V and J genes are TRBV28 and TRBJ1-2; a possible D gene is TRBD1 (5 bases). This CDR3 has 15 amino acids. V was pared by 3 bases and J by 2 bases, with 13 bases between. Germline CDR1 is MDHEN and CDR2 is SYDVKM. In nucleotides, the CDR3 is TGTGCCAGCAGTTTGTGGGCTAGGGGCAACTATGGCTACACCTTC. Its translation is CASSLWARGNYGYTF.

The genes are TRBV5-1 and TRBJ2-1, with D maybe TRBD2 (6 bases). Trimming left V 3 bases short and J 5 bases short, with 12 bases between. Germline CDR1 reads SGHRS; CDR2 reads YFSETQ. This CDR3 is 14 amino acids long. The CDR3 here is CASSWGTGHNEQFF. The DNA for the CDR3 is TGCGCCAGCAGCTGGGGGACTGGACACAATGAGCAGTTCTTC.

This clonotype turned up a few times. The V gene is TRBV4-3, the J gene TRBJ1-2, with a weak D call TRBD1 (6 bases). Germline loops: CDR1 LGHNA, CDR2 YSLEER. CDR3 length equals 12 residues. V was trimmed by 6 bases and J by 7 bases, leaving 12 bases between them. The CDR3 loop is CASSSNRAGYTF. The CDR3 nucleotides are TGCGCCAGCAGTTCCAACAGGGCTGGCTACACCTTC.

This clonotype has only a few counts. CDR3 loop: CASSNGMDAPLHF. The CDR3 nucleotides are TGTGCCAGCAGCAACGGGATGGATGCACCCCTCCACTTT. The rearrangement links TRBV27 to TRBJ1-6; D is ambiguous. Germline V gene lookup returns CDR1 MNHEY and CDR2 SMNVEV (reference sequence). Trimming cost V 6 bases and J 11 bases, with 14 bases left between them. The CDR3 extends over 13 amino acids.

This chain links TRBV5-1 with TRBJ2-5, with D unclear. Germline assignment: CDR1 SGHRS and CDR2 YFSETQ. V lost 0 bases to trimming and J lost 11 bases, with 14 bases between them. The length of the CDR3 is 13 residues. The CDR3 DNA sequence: TGCGCCAGCAGCTTGGGGGATTGTTGTGAGCAGTACTTC. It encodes CASSLGDCCEQYF.

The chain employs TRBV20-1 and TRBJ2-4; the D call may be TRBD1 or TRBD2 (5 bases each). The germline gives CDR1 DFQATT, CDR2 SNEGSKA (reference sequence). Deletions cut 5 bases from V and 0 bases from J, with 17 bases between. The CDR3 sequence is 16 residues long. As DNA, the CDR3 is TGCAGTGCTTCCGGGGATGGGGCCCTAGCCAAAAACATTCAGTACTTC. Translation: CSASGDGALAKNIQYF.

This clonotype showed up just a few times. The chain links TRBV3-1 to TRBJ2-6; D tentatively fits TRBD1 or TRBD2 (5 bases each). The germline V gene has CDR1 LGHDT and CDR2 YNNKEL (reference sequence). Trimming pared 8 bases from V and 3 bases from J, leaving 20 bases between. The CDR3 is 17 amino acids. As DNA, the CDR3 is TGTGCCAGCTCTCGGGACCCCTCCTCAGTTGGGGCCAACGTCCTGACTTTC. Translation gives CASSRDPSSVGANVLTF.

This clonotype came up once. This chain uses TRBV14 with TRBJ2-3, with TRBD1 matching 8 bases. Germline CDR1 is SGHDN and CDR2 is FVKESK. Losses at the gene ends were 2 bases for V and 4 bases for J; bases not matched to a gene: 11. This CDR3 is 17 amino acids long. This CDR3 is CASSQTRDRSRSDTQYF. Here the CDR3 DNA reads TGTGCCAGCAGCCAAACCCGGGACAGGTCCAGGTCAGATACGCAGTATTTT.

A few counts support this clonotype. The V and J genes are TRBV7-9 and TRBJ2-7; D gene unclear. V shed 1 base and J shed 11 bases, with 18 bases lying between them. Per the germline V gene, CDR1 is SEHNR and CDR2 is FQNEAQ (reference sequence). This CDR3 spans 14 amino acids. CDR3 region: CASSLVPLTGKEYF. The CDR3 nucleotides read TGTGCCAGCAGCTTAGTCCCCCTGACCGGAAAGGAGTACTTC.

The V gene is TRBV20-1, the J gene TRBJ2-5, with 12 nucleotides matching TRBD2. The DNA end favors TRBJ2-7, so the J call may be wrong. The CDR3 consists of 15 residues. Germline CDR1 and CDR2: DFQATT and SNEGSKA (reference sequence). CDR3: CSVSRLAGGPNEQYF. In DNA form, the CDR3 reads TGCAGTGTCAGTAGGCTAGCGGGGGGGCCGAACGAGCAGTACTTC.

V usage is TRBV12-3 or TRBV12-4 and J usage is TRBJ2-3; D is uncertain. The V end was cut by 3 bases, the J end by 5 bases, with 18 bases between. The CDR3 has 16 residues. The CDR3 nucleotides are TGTGCCAGCAGTTTTAGAGGATTCTCCACTCAAGATACGCAGTATTTT. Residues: CASSFRGFSTQDTQYF.

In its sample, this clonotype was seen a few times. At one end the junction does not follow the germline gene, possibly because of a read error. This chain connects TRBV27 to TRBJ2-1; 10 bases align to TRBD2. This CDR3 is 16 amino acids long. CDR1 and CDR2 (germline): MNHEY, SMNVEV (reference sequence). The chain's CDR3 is CASRFYGLAGANEQFF. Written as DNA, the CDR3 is TGTGCCAGCCGTTTTTACGGGCTAGCGGGGGCCAATGAGCAGTTCTTC.

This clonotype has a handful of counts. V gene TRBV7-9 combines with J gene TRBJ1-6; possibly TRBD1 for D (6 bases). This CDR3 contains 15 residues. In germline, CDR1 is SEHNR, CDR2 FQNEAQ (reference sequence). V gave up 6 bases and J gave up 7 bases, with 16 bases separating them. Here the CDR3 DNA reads TGTGCCAGCAGTCCCGCGACAGGACCCAATTCACCCCTCCACTTT. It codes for CASSPATGPNSPLHF.